The present T cell receptor beta chain was sequenced within a study of blood T cell repertoires in COVID-19. Across the whole study: Collection of acute and convalescent COVID-19 samples took place in the United States, Italy and Spain. T cells, B-cell-depleted T cells, or PBMCs supplied cDNA or gDNA.

The age range of participants was about 18 to 89 years, with residence in about two dozen US areas. Cohort allocation depended upon clinical history that participants reported. This CDR3 spans 15 amino acids. The V end was cut by 5 bases, the J end by 0 bases, with 11 bases between. The germline gives CDR1 SGHAT, CDR2 FQNNGV. Clones were read by immunoSEQ multiplex PCR, and TCRdb kept only the in-frame ones, dropping some. The table lists roughly 400,000 clones, 80% to 90% of them singletons. This TCR was sampled from a man younger than 40 who had recovered from COVID-19. V and J are TRBV11-2 and TRBJ2-1; tentative D call: TRBD1 (5 bases). What was sequenced was PBMCs or T cells enriched from blood (not recorded which). Here the CDR3 reads CASSIWTSSYNEQFF. For the CDR3, the DNA is TGTGCCAGCAGCATCTGGACAAGCTCCTACAATGAGCAGTTCTTC.